The present entry profiles one T cell receptor beta chain with its context. The sample belongs to a study of blood T cell repertoires in COVID-19. Germline V CDR1 and CDR2: MDHEN, SYDVKM. Germline trimming cut 2 bases from V and 4 bases from J; bases unmatched to any gene: 7. The CDR3 is made up of 16 amino acids. The method was immunoSEQ multiplex PCR; TCRdb's version includes in-frame clones alone and lacks a portion of them. The table lists about 80,000 clones, approximately 80% of them singletons. The sequence derives from a human donor in a cohort sampled during active COVID-19. Source material: peripheral blood. The V call is TRBV28, the J call TRBJ2-2; 7 nucleotides line up with TRBD2. In nucleotides, the CDR3 is TGTGCCAGCAGTTTAATCCCAGCGGGGACCACCGGGGAGCTGTTTTTT. Its translation is CASSLIPAGTTGELFF.